Shown below are 21 T cell receptor beta chains from a single sample sequenced in a study of CD8+ T cells in alopecia areata. TCR sequencing used cDNA made by reverse transcription of extracted RNA. The method was immunoSEQ multiplex PCR; TCRdb's version includes in-frame clones alone and lacks a portion of them. The repertoire includes about 210,000 clones, roughly 56% of them detected once, and roughly 1.5% sits in the top ten. The treatment denotes: oral pan-JAK inhibitor, 5-10 mg twice daily. The material sequenced was CD4+ T cells sorted from blood, taken at week 4, from a patient treated with tofacitinib. The receptors come from a human donor with alopecia areata.

This clone turned up a few times. CDR3 sequence reads: CASSYSTKAFF. The CDR3 DNA follows: TGTGCCAGCAGTTACTCGACAAAAGCTTTCTTT. The V and J genes are TRBV6-6 and TRBJ1-1; no firm D call. This CDR3 spans 11 amino acids. V lost 0 bases and J 9 bases, leaving 5 bases between the germline ends. CDR1 and CDR2 (germline): MNHNY, SVGAGI (reference sequence).

The chain couples TRBV4-3 to TRBJ1-1, with TRBD1 matching 9 bases. With V trimmed by 1 base and J by 0 bases, 6 bases remained unmatched. This CDR3 spans 17 amino acids. Germline values: CDR1 LGHNA, CDR2 YSLEER. The CDR3 DNA reads as TGCGCCAGCAGCCAAGTCCCGGGACAGGGATTGAACACTGAAGCTTTCTTT. As protein: CASSQVPGQGLNTEAFF.

This sequence joins TRBV29-1 and TRBJ2-3; tentatively, D is TRBD1 (6 bases). The V gene's germline CDR1 is SQVTM and CDR2 ANQGSEA. V was clipped by 7 bases and J by 1 base, with 21 bases between them. The CDR3 extends over 16 amino acids. CDR3 bases: TGCAGCGCCAGAGGGGGAGTGCAGGGGCGCACAGATACGCAGTATTTT. Its protein product is CSARGGVQGRTDTQYF.

The gene calls are TRBV30 and TRBJ1-1; D gene ambiguous. Germline-derived CDR1 and CDR2 are GTSNPN and SVGIG (reference sequence). Trimming shortened V by 0 bases and J by 1 base, and 12 bases separated the two germline ends. The CDR3 has 15 residues. The CDR3 here is CAWSVETVENTEAFF. CDR3 coding DNA: TGTGCCTGGAGTGTAGAAACGGTGGAGAACACTGAAGCTTTCTTT.

The chain links TRBV28 to TRBJ2-5, with D maybe TRBD1 (5 bases). Deletions cut 3 bases from V and 2 bases from J, with 10 bases between. This CDR3 has 14 amino acids. Germline CDR1 is MDHEN and CDR2 is SYDVKM. As DNA, the CDR3 is TGTGCCAGCAGTTTGAGAAGGGGACAAGAGACCCAGTACTTC. Translation: CASSLRRGQETQYF.

The gene calls are TRBV29-1 and TRBJ2-2; 12 bases line up with TRBD2. Trimming at V came to 4 bases and at J to 4 bases, leaving 4 bases not matched to a gene. The CDR3 spans 15 residues. Germline assignment: CDR1 SQVTM and CDR2 ANQGSEA. CDR3 in DNA: TGCAGCGTTGGCCGGACTAGCGGGGTCACCGGGGAGCTGTTTTTT. Translating it yields CSVGRTSGVTGELFF.

The chain couples TRBV9 to TRBJ2-5, with D unclear. The CDR3 spans 14 residues. Germline CDR1 reads SGDLS; CDR2 reads YYNGEE. The ends were cut back, 4 bases at V and 2 bases at J, with 12 bases in the middle. Here the CDR3 DNA reads TGTGCCAGCAGCCCATCGGGTAGTCAAGAGACCCAGTACTTC. It translates to CASSPSGSQETQYF.

This clone was seen only once. The J gene is TRBJ2-6, the V gene TRBV7-2; D gene ambiguous. The ends were cut back, 0 bases at V and 2 bases at J, with 14 bases in the middle. Germline-derived CDR1 and CDR2 are SGHTA and FQGNSA. The CDR3 spans 18 residues. The CDR3: CASSLAASPNPGANVLTF. For the CDR3, the DNA is TGTGCCAGCAGCTTAGCAGCGAGCCCAAATCCTGGGGCCAACGTCCTGACTTTC. Together with reference TRBV7-2 and TRBJ2-6, the CDR3 gives the full variable domain: GAGVSQSPSNKVTEKGKDVELRCDPISGHTALYWYRQSLGQGLEFLIYFQGNSAPDKSGLPSDRFSAERTGGSVSTLTIQRTQQEDSAVYLCASSLAASPNPGANVLTFGAGSRLTVL.

DNA for the CDR3: TGTGCCAACAGACAGGGAGAGGATCAGCCCCAGCATTTT. It translates to CANRQGEDQPQHF. The rearrangement links TRBV10-3 to TRBJ1-5; 7 bases align to TRBD1. Germline lookup yields CDR1 ENHRY and CDR2 SYGVKD. With 10 bases clipped from V and 5 bases from J, the junction kept 8 bases outside the gene matches. The CDR3 has 13 amino acids.

The chain uses TRBV29-1 and TRBJ1-1, with D unclear. Germline CDR1 is SQVTM and CDR2 is ANQGSEA. With 6 bases removed from V and 3 bases from J, the gap between germline ends came to 11 bases. The CDR3 is made up of 12 amino acids. In DNA form, the CDR3 reads TGCAGCGTCGGCACCCTATACACTGAAGCTTTCTTT. Residues: CSVGTLYTEAFF.

A few counts support this clone. The V and J genes are TRBV2 and TRBJ2-7, with a weak D call TRBD1 (5 bases). The germline gives CDR1 SNHLY, CDR2 FYNNEI. CDR3 length equals 12 residues. The V end was cut by 1 base, the J end by 5 bases, with 6 bases between. CDR3 nucleotides: TGTGCCAGCAGTGAAGGCAGGGACGAGCAGTACTTC. Translating it yields CASSEGRDEQYF.

The rearrangement joins TRBV11-2 to TRBJ2-6; D is uncertain. The CDR3 is 13 residues long. V gave up 6 bases and J gave up 2 bases, with 5 bases separating them. Germline V lookup: CDR1 SGHAT, CDR2 FQNNGV. The CDR3 loop reads CASSSPGANVLTF. DNA for the CDR3: TGTGCCAGCAGTTCTCCTGGGGCCAACGTCCTGACTTTC.

The rearrangement uses TRBV7-3 and TRBJ2-1; 12 bases agree with TRBD2. Germline V gene lookup returns CDR1 SGHTA and CDR2 FQGTGA. There are 15 residues in the CDR3. Unmatched junction bases numbered 6, after V lost 5 bases and J lost 7 bases. CDR3 region: CASSRLAGVLNEQFF. The CDR3 DNA sequence: TGTGCCAGCAGCAGACTAGCGGGGGTACTAAATGAGCAGTTCTTC.

This clone was seen a handful of times. The chain recombines TRBV4-1 with TRBJ2-3; D not certain. Trimming removed 4 bases at V and 6 bases at J, with 8 bases between. The CDR3 has 12 amino acids. Germline loops: CDR1 MGHRA, CDR2 YSYEKL. As DNA, the CDR3 is TGCGCCAGCAGCCTCCAGCAGGATACGCAGTATTTT. This translates into CASSLQQDTQYF.

The chain joins TRBV4-3 to TRBJ2-3; TRBD1 or TRBD2 may be the D gene (5 bases each). This CDR3 spans 16 amino acids. Per the germline V gene, CDR1 is LGHNA and CDR2 is YSLEER. V gave up 0 bases and J gave up 2 bases, with 12 bases separating them. The CDR3 protein is CASSQDTGTSTDTQYF. In nucleotides, the CDR3 is TGCGCCAGCAGCCAAGATACCGGGACCTCCACAGATACGCAGTATTTT.

The rearrangement joins TRBV2 to TRBJ2-7, with TRBD1 matching 9 bases. CDR1 is SNHLY, CDR2 FYNNEI, per germline. Trimming removed 7 bases from V and 2 bases from J; junction bases left unmatched: 12. The CDR3 sequence is 16 residues long. The CDR3 sequence is CASTPRMDRGTYEQYF. CDR3 DNA sequence: TGTGCCAGCACTCCCCGGATGGACAGGGGAACCTACGAGCAGTACTTC.

This clone counts as medium-sized. The chain links TRBV6-5 to TRBJ1-1; D gene unclear. CDR1 and CDR2 from the germline V gene are MNHEY and SVGAGI. Deletions cut 7 bases from V and 3 bases from J, with 15 bases between. The length of the CDR3 is 14 residues. CDR3 sequence: CASKGEAAYTEAFF. The DNA of the CDR3 is TGTGCCAGCAAGGGAGAGGCGGCATACACTGAAGCTTTCTTT.

The rearrangement uses TRBV5-6 and TRBJ2-3; 9 positions match TRBD1. CDR3 length: 14 amino acids. CDR1 and CDR2 from the germline V gene are SGHDT and YYEEEE. J lost 6 bases, V lost 4 bases, and 6 bases had no gene match. CDR3 DNA sequence: TGTGCCAGCAGCCGCCGGGACAGGGAGGATACGCAGTATTTT. As protein: CASSRRDREDTQYF.

The chain joins TRBV29-1 to TRBJ2-7, with 12 bases fitting TRBD2. Germline CDR1 reads SQVTM; CDR2 reads ANQGSEA. The CDR3 runs 14 residues. The V segment lost 4 bases and the J segment 6 bases; nucleotides outside the gene matches: 7. The CDR3 loop reads CSVAASGGAGEQYF. CDR3 nucleotides: TGCAGCGTTGCAGCTAGCGGGGGGGCAGGCGAGCAGTACTTC.

The chain employs TRBV30 and TRBJ1-1, with TRBD1 matching 12 bases. The CDR3 covers 14 residues. V gave up 3 bases and J gave up 10 bases; unmatched junction bases: 9. Germline-derived CDR1 and CDR2 are GTSNPN and SVGIG (reference sequence). The CDR3 region has the DNA TGTGCCTGGAGCGCAAGCCGGGACAGGGGGCGAGCTTTCTTT. Amino acid sequence: CAWSASRDRGRAFF.

This chain uses TRBV6-6 with TRBJ1-2; no clear D. Germline CDR1 MNHNY, CDR2 SVGAGI (reference sequence). The CDR3 loop spans 13 amino acids. V lost 6 bases, J lost 7 bases, and 15 bases lay in between. Here the CDR3 DNA reads TGTGCCAGCAGCCCGGAATCGAAGCGTGGCTACACCTTC. Its translation is CASSPESKRGYTF.